The TCR beta chain described here comes from a study of control samples from healthy donors and cancer patients. The CDR3 is 13 amino acids. V was trimmed by 4 bases and J by 10 bases, leaving 16 bases between them. The germline CDR1 and CDR2 sequences are KGHDR and SFDVKD. The protocol was immunoSEQ multiplex PCR, while the TCRdb copy is restricted to in-frame clones and leaves out a portion. The sample lists just under 100,000 clones, roughly 93% occurring once. This TCR was sampled from a man aged 18 to 30 in good health. The chain has TRBV24-1 and TRBJ2-7; D may be TRBD1 or TRBD2 (5 bases each). Material: blood. CDR3 in amino acids: CATSEGKGTKQYF. The CDR3, as DNA: TGTGCCACCAGTGAGGGGAAAGGGACGAAACAGTACTTC.